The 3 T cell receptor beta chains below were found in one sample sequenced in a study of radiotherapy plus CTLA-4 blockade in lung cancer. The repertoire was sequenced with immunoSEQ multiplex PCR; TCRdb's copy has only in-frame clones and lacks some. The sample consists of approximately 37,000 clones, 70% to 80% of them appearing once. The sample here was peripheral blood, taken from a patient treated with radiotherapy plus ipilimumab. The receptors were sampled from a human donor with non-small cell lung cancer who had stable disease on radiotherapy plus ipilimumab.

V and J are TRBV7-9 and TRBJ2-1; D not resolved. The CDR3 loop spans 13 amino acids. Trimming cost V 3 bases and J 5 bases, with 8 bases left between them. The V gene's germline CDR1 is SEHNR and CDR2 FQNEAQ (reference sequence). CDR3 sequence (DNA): TGTGCCAGCAGCTTTTACGGTGACAATGAGCAGTTCTTC. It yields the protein CASSFYGDNEQFF.

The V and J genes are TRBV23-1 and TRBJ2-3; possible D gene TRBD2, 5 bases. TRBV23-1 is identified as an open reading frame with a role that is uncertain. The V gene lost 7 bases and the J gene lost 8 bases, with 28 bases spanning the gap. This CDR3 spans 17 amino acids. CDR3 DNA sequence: TGCGCCAGCAACGGTAAAGCCCAATTCCAAGACCGGGGTACGCAGTATTTT. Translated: CASNGKAQFQDRGTQYF.

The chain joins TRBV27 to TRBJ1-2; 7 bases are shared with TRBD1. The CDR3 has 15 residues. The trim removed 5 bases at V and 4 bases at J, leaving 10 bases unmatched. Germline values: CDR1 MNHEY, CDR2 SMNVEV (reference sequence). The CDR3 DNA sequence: TGTGCCAGCAGTAACAGACAGGGTAGCTCCTATGGCTACACCTTC. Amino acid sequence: CASSNRQGSSYGYTF.